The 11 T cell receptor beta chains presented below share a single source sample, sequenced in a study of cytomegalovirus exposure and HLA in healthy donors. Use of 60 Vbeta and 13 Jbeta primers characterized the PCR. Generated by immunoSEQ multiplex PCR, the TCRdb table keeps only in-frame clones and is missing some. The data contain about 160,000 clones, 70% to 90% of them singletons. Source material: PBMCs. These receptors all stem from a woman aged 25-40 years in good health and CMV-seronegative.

CDR3 region: CAWSTTTGFNEKLFF. CDR3 DNA: TGTGCCTGGAGTACGACGACAGGGTTTAATGAAAAACTGTTTTTT. The V gene is TRBV30, the J gene TRBJ1-4; 7 bases are shared with TRBD1. The CDR3 spans 15 residues. The V and J ends lost 2 bases and 4 bases, in that order; junction bases with no gene match: 7. The germline CDR1 and CDR2 sequences are GTSNPN and SVGIG (reference sequence).

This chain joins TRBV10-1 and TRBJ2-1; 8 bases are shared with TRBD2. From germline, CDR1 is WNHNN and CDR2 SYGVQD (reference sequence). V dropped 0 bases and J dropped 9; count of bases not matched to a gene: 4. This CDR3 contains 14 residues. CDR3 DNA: TGCGCCAGCAGTGAGTCTAGCGGGATGATTGAGCAGTTCTTC. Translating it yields CASSESSGMIEQFF.

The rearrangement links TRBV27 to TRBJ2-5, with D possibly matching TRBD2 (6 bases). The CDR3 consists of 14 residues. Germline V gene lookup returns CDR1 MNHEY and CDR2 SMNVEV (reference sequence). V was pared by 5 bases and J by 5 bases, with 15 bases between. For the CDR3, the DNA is TGTGCCAGCAGTGGGGCGGGGATTACGGAGACCCAGTACTTC. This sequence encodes CASSGAGITETQYF.

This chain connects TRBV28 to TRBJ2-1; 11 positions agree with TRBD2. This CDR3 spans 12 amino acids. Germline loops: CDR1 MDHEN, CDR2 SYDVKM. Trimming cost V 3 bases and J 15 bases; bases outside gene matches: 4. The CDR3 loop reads CASSFTSGRGFF. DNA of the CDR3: TGTGCCAGCAGTTTTACTAGCGGGAGAGGGTTCTTC.

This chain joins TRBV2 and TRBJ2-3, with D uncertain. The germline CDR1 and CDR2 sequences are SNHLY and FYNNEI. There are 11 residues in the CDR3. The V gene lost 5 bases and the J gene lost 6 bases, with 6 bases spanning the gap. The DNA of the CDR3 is TGTGCCAGCAGTCCCCCGGATACGCAGTATTTT. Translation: CASSPPDTQYF.

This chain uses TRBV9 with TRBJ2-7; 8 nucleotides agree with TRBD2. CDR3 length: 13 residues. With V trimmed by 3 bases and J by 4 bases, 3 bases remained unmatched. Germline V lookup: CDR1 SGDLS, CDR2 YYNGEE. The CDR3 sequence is CASSAGGRYEQYF. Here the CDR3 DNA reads TGTGCCAGCAGCGCGGGGGGGCGATACGAGCAGTACTTC.

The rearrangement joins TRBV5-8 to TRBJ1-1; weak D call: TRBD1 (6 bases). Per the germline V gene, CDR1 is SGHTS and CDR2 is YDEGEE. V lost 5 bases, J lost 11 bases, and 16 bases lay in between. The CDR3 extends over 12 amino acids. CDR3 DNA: TGTGCCAGCAGTACTAGAACAGGGTGGGCTTTCTTT. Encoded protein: CASSTRTGWAFF.

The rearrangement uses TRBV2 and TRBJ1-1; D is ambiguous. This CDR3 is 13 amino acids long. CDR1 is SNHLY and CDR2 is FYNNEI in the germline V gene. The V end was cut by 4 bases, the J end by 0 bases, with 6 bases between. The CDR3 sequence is CASSGGMNTEAFF. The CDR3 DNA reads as TGTGCCAGCAGTGGAGGGATGAACACTGAAGCTTTCTTT.

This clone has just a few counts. The CDR3 DNA is TGTGCCAGCAGTGAAGAAGCGGGAGTGTCCTACGAGCAGTACTTC. It encodes CASSEEAGVSYEQYF. This chain uses TRBV6-1 with TRBJ2-7, with 8 positions matching TRBD2. Trimming cost V 1 base and J 1 base; bases outside gene matches: 3. This CDR3 spans 15 amino acids. CDR1 and CDR2 (germline): MNHNS, SASEGT.

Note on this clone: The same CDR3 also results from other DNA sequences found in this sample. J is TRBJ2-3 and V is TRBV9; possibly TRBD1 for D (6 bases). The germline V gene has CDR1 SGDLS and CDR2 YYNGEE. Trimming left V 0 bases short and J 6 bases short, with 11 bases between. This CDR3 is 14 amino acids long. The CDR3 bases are TGTGCCAGCAGCGTAGTCGGTAGGGGGGATACGCAGTATTTT. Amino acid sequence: CASSVVGRGDTQYF.

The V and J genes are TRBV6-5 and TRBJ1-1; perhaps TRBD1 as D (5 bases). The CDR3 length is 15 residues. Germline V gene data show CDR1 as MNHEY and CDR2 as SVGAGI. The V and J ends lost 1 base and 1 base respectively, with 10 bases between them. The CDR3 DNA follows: TGTGCCAGCAGTTACTTGGGGCGGTCGAACACTGAAGCTTTCTTT. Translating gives CASSYLGRSNTEAFF.